This T cell receptor beta chain comes out of a study of cytomegalovirus exposure and HLA in healthy donors. Study-level findings and limits: A later analysis reportedly found fewer N-insertions in an Asian-associated ancestry cluster than the approximately 670-donor mean. Follow-up analysis later connected one missense variant in DCLRE1C with trimming of TCR beta V- and J-genes.

The PCR used 60 Vbeta and 13 Jbeta primers. Data came from immunoSEQ multiplex PCR; TCRdb stores just in-frame clones and leaves some out. The table for this sample gives about 91,000 clones. The CDR3 length is 16 residues. J gave up 4 bases and V 2 bases, and 8 bases lay outside the gene matches. Per germline, CDR1 MGHRA and CDR2 YSYEKL. Worth noting for this clone: The target antigen is unknown.

Material for sequencing was PBMCs. The chain carries TRBV4-1 and TRBJ2-5; TRBD2 matches 9 bases. The sequence was obtained from a woman in her 30s in good health and CMV-seronegative. DNA for the CDR3: TGCGCCAGCAGCCAAACGCGGGAGGGGATTGGAGAGACCCAGTACTTC. Amino acid sequence: CASSQTREGIGETQYF.